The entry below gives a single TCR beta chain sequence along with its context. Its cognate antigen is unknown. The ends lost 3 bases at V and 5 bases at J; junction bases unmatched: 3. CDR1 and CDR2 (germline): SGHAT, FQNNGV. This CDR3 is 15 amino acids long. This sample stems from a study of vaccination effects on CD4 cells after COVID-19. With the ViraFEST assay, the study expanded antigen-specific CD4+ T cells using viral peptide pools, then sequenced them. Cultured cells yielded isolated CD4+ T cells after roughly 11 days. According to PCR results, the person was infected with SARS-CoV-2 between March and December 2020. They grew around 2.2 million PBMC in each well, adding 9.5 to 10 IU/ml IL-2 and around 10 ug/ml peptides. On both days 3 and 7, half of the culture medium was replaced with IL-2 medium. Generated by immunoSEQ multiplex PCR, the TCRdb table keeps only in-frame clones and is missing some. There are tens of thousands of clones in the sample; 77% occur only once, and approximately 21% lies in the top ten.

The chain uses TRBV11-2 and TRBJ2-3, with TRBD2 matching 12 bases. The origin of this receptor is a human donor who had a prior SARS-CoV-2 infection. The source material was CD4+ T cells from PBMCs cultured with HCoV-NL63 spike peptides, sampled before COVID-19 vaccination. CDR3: CASSFTTSGGDTQYF. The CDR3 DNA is TGTGCCAGCAGCTTTACGACTAGCGGGGGAGATACGCAGTATTTT.